This TCR beta chain came from a study of breast tumors, draining lymph nodes, adjacent tissues. Overall study findings and caveats: Tumor T cell lymph node origin was a supported hypothesis, not proven.

The length of the CDR3 is 14 residues. With V trimmed by 5 bases and J by 2 bases, 2 bases remained unmatched. The germline gives CDR1 SGHTA, CDR2 FQGTGA. A single record per CDR3 protein comes from TCRdb applying MiXCR to the multiplex PCR reads. This table has under 30,000 distinct CDR3 sequences, 23% appearing once. At least ten counts were recorded for this clonotype. Its target is unknown. The rearrangement links TRBV7-3 to TRBJ2-1; TRBD1 matches at 8 bases. This TCR was recovered from a female donor with breast cancer. Some clones in this sample may be carry-over from other donors' samples. The sequenced sample consisted of breast tumor tissue. CDR3 bases: TGTGCCAGCAGCGGACAGGGTACCTACAATGAGCAGTTCTTC. Translated: CASSGQGTYNEQFF.